One and the same sample provided the 26 T cell receptor beta chains below, sequenced in a study of OX40 agonist ivuxolimab in advanced cancers. Clones were read by immunoSEQ multiplex PCR, and TCRdb kept only the in-frame ones, dropping some. Here the sample spans some 33,000 clones, roughly 87% being singletons. Sequenced here: CD4+ or CD8+ T cells sorted from blood, sampled in a trial of the OX40 agonist ivuxolimab. These receptors came from an adult with an advanced solid tumor such as melanoma, head and neck, liver or kidney cancer.

J is TRBJ2-2 and V is TRBV14; no definite D call. V gave up 0 bases and J gave up 1 base, with 12 bases separating them. Germline values: CDR1 SGHDN, CDR2 FVKESK. CDR3 length: 17 amino acids. The CDR3 DNA reads as TGTGCCAGCAGCCAAGACGGATGGGCAGGGAACACCGGGGAGCTGTTTTTT. Protein: CASSQDGWAGNTGELFF.

J is TRBJ1-1 and V is TRBV27; 8 bases map to TRBD1. The CDR3 is made up of 14 amino acids. CDR1 is MNHEY, CDR2 SMNVEV, per germline (reference sequence). Losses at the gene ends were 6 bases for V and 7 bases for J; bases not matched to a gene: 10. The CDR3 nucleotides read TGTGCCAGCAGCGATTCCAGGGGGCAGGTTGAAGCTTTCTTT. Amino acid sequence: CASSDSRGQVEAFF.

The chain couples TRBV30 to TRBJ1-3, with D possibly TRBD1 on 6 matching bases. Germline lookup yields CDR1 GTSNPN and CDR2 SVGIG (reference sequence). CDR3 length: 14 amino acids. Trimming took off 6 bases at V and 0 bases at J, with 12 bases between the two ends. The CDR3 region is CACLTGNSGNTIYF. Here the CDR3 DNA reads TGTGCCTGCTTGACAGGAAACTCTGGAAACACCATATATTTT.

The genes are TRBV7-9 and TRBJ2-3, with 9 bases lining up with TRBD1. Trimming removed 5 bases from V and 5 bases from J; junction bases left unmatched: 5. The CDR3 consists of 14 residues. Germline CDR1 reads SEHNR; CDR2 reads FQNEAQ (reference sequence). The CDR3 bases are TGTGCCAGCAGCCCGAGGACAGGGGAAGATACGCAGTATTTT. This codes for CASSPRTGEDTQYF.

The chain employs TRBV2 and TRBJ2-3; a weak D match, TRBD2 (6 bases). The CDR3 is 16 residues long. CDR1 and CDR2 (germline): SNHLY, FYNNEI. Trimming shortened V by 2 bases and J by 1 base, and 13 bases separated the two germline ends. Here the CDR3 reads CASSEWERVRTDTQYF. The DNA for the CDR3 is TGTGCCAGCAGTGAATGGGAGCGGGTACGCACAGATACGCAGTATTTT.

This clone was counted a single time. The chain joins TRBV13 to TRBJ2-3, with D unresolved. The CDR3 loop spans 11 amino acids. The V gene lost 10 bases and the J gene lost 6 bases, with 11 bases spanning the gap. Germline V CDR1 and CDR2: PRHDT, FYEKMQ (reference sequence). The CDR3 coding sequence is TGTGCCACCGTCGTGTGGGATACGCAGTATTTT. Protein sequence: CATVVWDTQYF.

The genes are TRBV11-2 and TRBJ2-6, with D perhaps TRBD1 (6 bases). Germline V gene sequence: CDR1 SGHAT, CDR2 FQNNGV. The CDR3 runs to 18 residues. V dropped 1 base and J dropped 1 base, with 14 bases sitting between them. For the CDR3, the DNA is TGTGCCAGCAGCTTAGGAAGGGGGAGATCATCTGGGGCCAACGTCCTGACTTTC. It translates to CASSLGRGRSSGANVLTF.

The chain employs TRBV11-1 and TRBJ2-7; the D gene is possibly TRBD1 (5 bases). From germline, CDR1 is SGHAT and CDR2 FQDESV (reference sequence). V dropped 1 base and J dropped 2 bases, with 6 bases sitting between them. The CDR3 covers 13 residues. CDR3 in amino acids: CASSLETAYEQYF. CDR3 DNA: TGTGCCAGCAGCTTAGAGACAGCCTACGAGCAGTACTTC.

This sequence joins TRBV7-3 and TRBJ2-2; 9 nucleotides agree with TRBD2. The CDR3 has 15 amino acids. Germline values: CDR1 SGHTA, CDR2 FQGTGA. V lost 3 bases, J lost 6 bases, and 5 bases stayed unmatched. CDR3: CASSLVAGVAGELFF. Written as DNA, the CDR3 is TGTGCCAGCAGCTTGGTAGCGGGAGTTGCCGGGGAGCTGTTTTTT.

The chain couples TRBV18 to TRBJ1-4; 10 nucleotides line up with TRBD1. Germline assignment: CDR1 KGHSH and CDR2 LQKENI. The CDR3 extends over 14 amino acids. Losses at the gene ends were 3 bases for V and 7 bases for J; bases not matched to a gene: 2. The CDR3 region is CASSPGQGFEKLFF. The CDR3 nucleotides read TGTGCCAGCTCACCGGGACAGGGGTTTGAAAAACTGTTTTTT.

V gene TRBV4-1 combines with J gene TRBJ1-1; D unresolved. Trimming shortened V by 3 bases and J by 0 bases, and 8 bases separated the two germline ends. Germline V lookup: CDR1 MGHRA, CDR2 YSYEKL. The CDR3 contains 14 residues. The CDR3 protein is CASSHGVLNTEAFF. For the CDR3, the DNA is TGCGCCAGCAGCCATGGTGTATTGAACACTGAAGCTTTCTTT.

The chain is built from TRBV19 and TRBJ2-1; 12 positions match TRBD2. The germline V gene encodes CDR1 LNHDA and CDR2 SQIVND (reference sequence). CDR3 length: 15 residues. V gave up 1 base and J gave up 7 bases; unmatched junction bases: 2. CDR3 in DNA: TGTGCCAGTAGTATAGGACTAGCGGGAGTAAATGAGCAGTTCTTC. Amino acids: CASSIGLAGVNEQFF.

J is TRBJ1-1 and V is TRBV11-2, with a weak D call TRBD1 (5 bases). V lost 2 bases and J lost 4, with 14 bases in between. The CDR3 is 15 amino acids. CDR1 SGHAT and CDR2 FQNNGV come from the germline V gene. The CDR3 DNA is TGTGCCAGCAGCTTAAGGGGACCCATCCCCACTGAAGCTTTCTTT. Translated: CASSLRGPIPTEAFF.

The count of this clone is one. In DNA form, the CDR3 reads TGCGCCAGCAGCTTGGCTCAGGGCTACGAGCAGTACTTC. Amino acids: CASSLAQGYEQYF. The gene calls are TRBV5-1 and TRBJ2-7, with D perhaps TRBD1 (5 bases). Germline loops: CDR1 SGHRS, CDR2 YFSETQ. Between the trimmed V and J ends, which lost 0 bases and 3 bases, there was a span of 7 bases. The CDR3 loop spans 13 amino acids.

This clone was seen once. The V gene is TRBV12-2, the J gene TRBJ1-6. TRBV12-2 is an annotated pseudogene. The CDR3 covers 11 residues. CDR3 sequence reads: CARGSSSPLHF. CDR3 sequence (DNA): TGTGCAAGGGGGAGTTCTTCACCCCTCCACTTT.

The rearrangement links TRBV9 to TRBJ2-7; no definite D call. CDR1 and CDR2 (germline): SGDLS, YYNGEE. The CDR3 contains 15 residues. Trimming took 0 bases from V and 2 from J, leaving 12 bases between them. CDR3 protein: CASSVAPMGTYEQYF. DNA for the CDR3: TGTGCCAGCAGCGTAGCCCCGATGGGGACCTACGAGCAGTACTTC.

This rearrangement joins TRBV19 to TRBJ2-3; D may be TRBD1 or TRBD2 (5 bases each). V lost 7 bases and J lost 1, with 12 bases in between. This CDR3 is 14 amino acids long. CDR1 is LNHDA, CDR2 SQIVND, per germline (reference sequence). CDR3 region: CASNTLGGTDTQYF. CDR3 DNA: TGTGCCAGTAATACACTGGGGGGCACAGATACGCAGTATTTT.

The J gene is TRBJ2-5, the V gene TRBV4-2, with a possible D match to TRBD2 (5 bases). The better agreement between TRBJ2-7 and the DNA end casts doubt on the J call. This CDR3 contains 12 residues. Germline CDR1 reads LGHNA; CDR2 reads YNFKEQ. CDR3 in amino acids: CASSRGSYEQYF. The CDR3 region has the DNA TGTGCCAGCAGTCGGGGTTCCTACGAGCAGTACTTC.

The V gene is TRBV2, the J gene TRBJ2-3; no definite D call. Trimming pared 2 bases from V and 0 bases from J, leaving 12 bases between. CDR1 and CDR2 from the germline V gene are SNHLY and FYNNEI. The CDR3 covers 16 residues. CDR3: CASSELGRTSTDTQYF. The DNA for the CDR3 is TGTGCCAGCAGTGAATTGGGCAGAACTAGCACAGATACGCAGTATTTT.

The gene calls are TRBV4-1 and TRBJ1-2; 9 bases align to TRBD1. The CDR3 totals 16 residues. V lost 0 bases to trimming and J lost 7 bases; unmatched junction nucleotides: 9. Germline CDR1 reads MGHRA; CDR2 reads YSYEKL. CDR3 in DNA: TGCGCCAGCAGCCAAGAGGTTGAACAGGGGGCAGGTGGCTACACCTTC. Translation gives CASSQEVEQGAGGYTF.

This chain uses TRBV10-1 with TRBJ2-7; D is uncertain. Trimming pared 0 bases from V and 0 bases from J, leaving 9 bases between. The CDR3 has 15 amino acids. Germline V gene data show CDR1 as WNHNN and CDR2 as SYGVQD (reference sequence). CDR3 in amino acids: CASSESGGDSYEQYF. The DNA of the CDR3 is TGCGCCAGCAGTGAGTCCGGCGGAGACTCCTACGAGCAGTACTTC.

The J gene is TRBJ2-7, the V gene TRBV9; D gene ambiguous. In germline, CDR1 is SGDLS, CDR2 YYNGEE. The CDR3 sequence is 14 residues long. The V end was cut by 0 bases, the J end by 4 bases, with 11 bases between. The CDR3 DNA follows: TGTGCCAGCAGCGTAGCTCACGGGTCGTACGAGCAGTACTTC. Translation gives CASSVAHGSYEQYF.

The gene calls are TRBV4-1 and TRBJ2-2, with TRBD2 matching over 10 bases. The germline CDR1 and CDR2 sequences are MGHRA and YSYEKL. J was trimmed by 4 bases and V by 4 bases; bases with no gene match: 12. This CDR3 is 18 amino acids long. This CDR3 reads CASSPRGSGGRGTGELFF. The CDR3 bases are TGCGCCAGCAGCCCCCGGGGTAGCGGGGGGCGGGGCACCGGGGAGCTGTTTTTT.

This clone was found once. The chain joins TRBV7-8 to TRBJ2-2, with TRBD2 matching over 9 bases. V shed 3 bases, J shed 5 bases, and the junction held 4 bases outside the gene matches. The CDR3 is 15 residues long. Germline assignment: CDR1 SGHVS and CDR2 FQNEAQ. The CDR3 spells CASSFALAGTGELFF. In DNA, the CDR3 is TGTGCCAGCAGCTTTGCTCTAGCGGGGACCGGGGAGCTGTTTTTT.

This chain uses TRBV4-1 with TRBJ2-1; TRBD1 matches 9 bases. Losses at the gene ends were 4 bases for V and 6 bases for J; bases not matched to a gene: 10. The germline V gene encodes CDR1 MGHRA and CDR2 YSYEKL. The CDR3 totals 16 residues. In DNA form, the CDR3 reads TGCGCCAGCAGCCGTCTGGACAGGGGAAGCCCCAATGAGCAGTTCTTC. Its translation is CASSRLDRGSPNEQFF.

The chain links TRBV9 to TRBJ1-2; the match to TRBD1 covers 10 bases. CDR3 length equals 15 residues. The junction had 6 bases not matched to a gene; V was cut back by 1 base and J by 6 bases. Per the germline V gene, CDR1 is SGDLS and CDR2 is YYNGEE. CDR3 DNA sequence: TGTGCCAGCAGCGTACTGACAGGGGGCAAAAATGGCTACACCTTC. Residues: CASSVLTGGKNGYTF.